The 19 T cell receptor beta chains below were found in one sample sequenced in a study of T cells after yellow fever vaccination. TCRdb passed the 5' RACE reads through MiXCR, listing each CDR3 protein once. The data contain approximately 150,000 distinct CDR3 sequences, 6.2% of them seen just once; the ten biggest clones take up roughly 3%. Sequenced here: CD4+ T cells sorted from PBMCs, sampled on the day of the first yellow fever vaccination. The receptors stem from a man younger than 35 who received the YFV17D yellow fever vaccine.

CDR3 coding DNA: TGTGCCAGCAGCTTATCGGAGGGCACCAATCAGCCCCAGCATTTT. Translation gives CASSLSEGTNQPQHF. V is TRBV7-2 and J is TRBJ1-5; D gene uncertain. Germline V CDR1 and CDR2: SGHTA, FQGNSA. The CDR3 has 15 amino acids. V lost 2 bases to trimming and J lost 3 bases, with 11 bases between them.

This clonotype came up many times. The chain employs TRBV3-1 and TRBJ2-1, with TRBD2 identical over 8 bases. CDR1 is LGHDT and CDR2 is YNNKEL in the germline V gene (reference sequence). Germline trimming cut 3 bases from V and 5 bases from J; bases unmatched to any gene: 9. This CDR3 comprises 16 residues. The CDR3 nucleotides are TGTGCCAGCAGCCACCAACGGGGGGGCGTCGACAATGAGCAGTTCTTC. Its translation is CASSHQRGGVDNEQFF.

This clonotype was counted at least ten times. The chain has TRBV20-1 and TRBJ2-2, with D tentatively TRBD1 (5 bases). The germline CDR1 and CDR2 sequences are DFQATT and SNEGSKA (reference sequence). The V end lost 6 bases, the J end lost 2 bases, and 13 bases lay between the germline ends. This CDR3 comprises 14 residues. CDR3 nucleotide sequence: TGCAGTGCCAGACAGCTAACCAACACCGGGGAGCTGTTTTTT. This encodes CSARQLTNTGELFF.

This clonotype was picked up many times. This chain uses TRBV18 with TRBJ1-2; no clear D gene. The CDR3 consists of 13 residues. CDR1 is KGHSH and CDR2 is LQKENI in the germline V gene. The V and J ends lost 1 base and 8 bases respectively, with 11 bases between them. In nucleotides, the CDR3 is TGTGCCAGCTCACCACGGACGGAAGGAGGCTACACCTTC. Protein: CASSPRTEGGYTF.

V is TRBV3-1 and J is TRBJ2-7; TRBD1 is a possible D gene (7 bases). In germline, CDR1 is LGHDT, CDR2 YNNKEL (reference sequence). The CDR3 has 13 residues. V lost 5 bases to trimming and J lost 7 bases, with 15 bases between them. CDR3 coding DNA: TGTGCCAGCAGCAGGGACAGTCGGGGGGAGCAGTACGTC. Translating gives CASSRDSRGEQYV.

This clonotype was counted ten times or more. This rearrangement joins TRBV7-2 to TRBJ1-4, with D possibly matching TRBD1 (6 bases). Trimming took off 4 bases at V and 8 bases at J, with 14 bases between the two ends. Germline assignment: CDR1 SGHTA and CDR2 FQGNSA. This CDR3 has 14 amino acids. The CDR3 spells CASSSQGSGEKLFF. The CDR3 region has the DNA TGTGCCAGCAGCTCCCAGGGGTCGGGGGAAAAACTGTTTTTT.

This clonotype has at least ten counts. This rearrangement joins TRBV5-1 to TRBJ2-7, with TRBD1 matching over 9 bases. V was clipped by 4 bases and J by 9 bases; unmatched bases: 8. The germline V gene encodes CDR1 SGHRS and CDR2 YFSETQ. This CDR3 comprises 13 residues. CDR3 bases: TGCGCCAGCAGCGTCGGGACAGGGTCGGGGCAGTACTTC. Translation gives CASSVGTGSGQYF.

In this sample, this clonotype turned up a few times. The chain recombines TRBV10-3 with TRBJ1-2; D gene ambiguous. The CDR3 totals 12 residues. V lost 6 bases and J lost 7, with 12 bases in between. Germline V gene lookup returns CDR1 ENHRY and CDR2 SYGVKD. The CDR3 bases are TGTGCCATCAGGGGTTACAGTGGTGGCTACACCTTC. As protein: CAIRGYSGGYTF.

This clonotype was seen ten or more times. This chain connects TRBV5-1 to TRBJ2-3, with D unclear. Germline lookup yields CDR1 SGHRS and CDR2 YFSETQ. V lost 7 bases and J 2 bases, leaving 14 bases between the germline ends. This CDR3 spans 14 amino acids. The CDR3, as DNA: TGCGCCAGCGACAACGGGCGACTCACAGATACGCAGTATTTT. Residues: CASDNGRLTDTQYF.

The rearrangement links TRBV7-2 to TRBJ2-4; the D gene could be TRBD1 or TRBD2 (5 bases each). The CDR3 spans 12 residues. Germline V gene lookup returns CDR1 SGHTA and CDR2 FQGNSA. The V end was cut by 4 bases, the J end by 11 bases, with 12 bases between. Written as DNA, the CDR3 is TGTGCCAGCAGCTGGGACCGTCAGGTTCAGTACTTC. Protein product: CASSWDRQVQYF. The whole variable domain, remainder taken from reference TRBV7-2 and TRBJ2-4, is GAGVSQSPSNKVTEKGKDVELRCDPISGHTALYWYRQSLGQGLEFLIYFQGNSAPDKSGLPSDRFSAERTGGSVSTLTIQRTQQEDSAVYLCASSWDRQVQYFGAGTRLSVL.

This clonotype was seen ten or more times. The chain uses TRBV30 and TRBJ1-6; 8 bases align to TRBD1. V shed 2 bases, J shed 7 bases, and the junction held 1 base outside the gene matches. This CDR3 comprises 13 residues. From germline, CDR1 is GTSNPN and CDR2 SVGIG (reference sequence). In DNA, the CDR3 is TGTGCCTGGAGTCAGGGGGCGAATTCACCCCTCCACTTT. Amino acid sequence: CAWSQGANSPLHF. Drawing the rest from reference TRBV30 and TRBJ1-6, the complete variable domain is SQTIHQWPATLVQPVGSPLSLECTVEGTSNPNLYWYRQAAGRGLQLLFYSVGIGQISSEVPQNLSASRPQDRQFILSSKKLLLSDSGFYLCAWSQGANSPLHFGNGTRLTVT.

This clonotype was recorded a few times. The CDR3 loop reads CSASDSGGSSPLHF. The CDR3, as DNA: TGCAGTGCTTCCGATTCAGGGGGTTCGTCACCCCTCCACTTT. This chain joins TRBV20-1 and TRBJ1-6; the match to TRBD1 covers 7 bases. Germline CDR1 reads DFQATT; CDR2 reads SNEGSKA (reference sequence). Unmatched junction bases numbered 11, after V lost 5 bases and J lost 10 bases. The CDR3 is 14 residues long.

This clonotype was detected many times. The chain is built from TRBV5-1 and TRBJ2-3; D is possibly TRBD1 (6 bases). Trimming left V 2 bases short and J 2 bases short, with 9 bases between. The germline gives CDR1 SGHRS, CDR2 YFSETQ. This CDR3 has 14 amino acids. This CDR3 is CASSLNRDTDTQYF. The DNA for the CDR3 is TGCGCCAGCAGCTTAAACAGGGACACAGATACGCAGTATTTT.

This clonotype showed up many times. The genes are TRBV11-2 and TRBJ2-7, with D perhaps matching TRBD1 or TRBD2 (5 bases each). CDR1 is SGHAT and CDR2 is FQNNGV in the germline V gene. The CDR3 has 14 amino acids. V lost 5 bases to trimming and J lost 3 bases, with 14 bases between them. The CDR3 DNA sequence: TGTGCCAGCAGCCCAGGGTTTGAGGGCTACGAGCAGTACGTC. Translated: CASSPGFEGYEQYV.

Notes on this clonotype: This clone may be a read error of a much larger clone one base away. V is TRBV5-1 and J is TRBJ2-7, with no clear D. Germline V gene lookup returns CDR1 SGHRS and CDR2 YFSETQ. The V end lost 3 bases, the J end lost 6 bases, and 10 bases lay between the germline ends. CDR3 length: 12 amino acids. The CDR3 sequence is CASSYYSVEQYF. CDR3 sequence (DNA): TGCGCCAGCAGCTACTACAGTGTCGAGCAGTACTTC.

This clonotype was observed a few times. V usage is TRBV7-9 and J usage is TRBJ1-4, with D maybe TRBD1 (5 bases). Germline V lookup: CDR1 SEHNR, CDR2 FQNEAQ (reference sequence). Trimming removed 5 bases from V and 2 bases from J, with 12 bases in between. The CDR3 runs to 15 residues. DNA for the CDR3: TGTGCCAGCAGCCTAAGGGACGGCACTAATGAAAAACTGTTTTTT. Its translation is CASSLRDGTNEKLFF.

This clonotype was detected ten times or more. V gene TRBV5-5 combines with J gene TRBJ2-1; D is tentatively TRBD1 or TRBD2 (5 bases each). The CDR3 has 12 residues. V was trimmed by 4 bases and J by 16 bases, leaving 18 bases between them. Germline V lookup: CDR1 SGHKS, CDR2 YYEKEE (reference sequence). This chain's CDR3 is CASSLRDAEKFF. The CDR3 region has the DNA TGTGCCAGCAGCCTCCGGGACGCGGAGAAATTCTTC.

This clonotype was found many times. This rearrangement joins TRBV6-6 to TRBJ2-5; D is possibly TRBD2 (7 bases). This CDR3 has 11 residues. CDR1 is MNHNY, CDR2 SVGAGI, per germline (reference sequence). Trimming took 7 bases from V and 9 from J, leaving 12 bases between them. Here the CDR3 DNA reads TGTGCCAGCAACGAGGGGGGGTCCCAGTACTTC. This sequence encodes CASNEGGSQYF.

The rearrangement links TRBV19 to TRBJ2-5, with a tentative D call TRBD1 (5 bases). The CDR3 runs 15 residues. Germline lookup yields CDR1 LNHDA and CDR2 SQIVND (reference sequence). Trimming cost V 2 bases and J 1 base, with 11 bases left between them. The CDR3 coding sequence is TGTGCCAGTAGTATAACTACAGGACCCCAAGAGACCCAGTACTTC. Protein: CASSITTGPQETQYF.